This T cell receptor (beta chain) was sequenced in a study of T-cell reconstitution after alpha-beta-depleted transplantation in children. Study results and caveats: Several hundred expanded graft clones reportedly gave rise to the alpha-beta T cells present about two months after transplant.

Using unique molecular identifiers, the investigators prepared the TCRbeta library. TCRdb re-called the PCR reads with MiXCR, one entry per CDR3 protein. The table includes about 230,000 distinct CDR3 sequences, approximately 10% detected once. In this sample, this clonotype turned up many times. Its antigen is not known. CDR1 is ENHRY and CDR2 is SYGVKD in the germline V gene. The length of the CDR3 is 16 residues. Trimming pared 1 base from V and 2 bases from J, leaving 15 bases between. This clonotype was sampled from a child less than two years old with acute myeloid leukemia, due to receive a stem cell transplant. The chain uses TRBV10-3 and TRBJ2-7, with D possibly TRBD2 on 6 matching bases. The sequencing used PBMCs, collected before TCRalphabeta/CD19-depleted stem cell transplant. The CDR3 is CAISEYKTPGAYEQYF. Written as DNA, the CDR3 is TGTGCCATCAGTGAGTATAAAACTCCGGGAGCCTACGAGCAGTACTTC.